These 18 T cell receptor beta chains share one sample of origin, sequenced in a study of OX40 agonist ivuxolimab in advanced cancers. Profiling relied on immunoSEQ multiplex PCR, and the TCRdb table lists in-frame clones only, not all of them. This table has 48,000 or so clones, roughly 81% appearing once. The sequences come from CD4+ or CD8+ T cells sorted from blood, collected in a trial of the OX40 agonist ivuxolimab. The receptors were sampled from an adult with an advanced solid tumor such as melanoma, head and neck, liver or kidney cancer.

This chain joins TRBV4-2 and TRBJ2-3; 15 positions match TRBD2. In germline, CDR1 is LGHNA, CDR2 YNFKEQ. V gave up 6 bases and J gave up 5 bases; unmatched junction bases: 6. The CDR3 has 16 amino acids. CDR3 in amino acids: CASSRPGLAGGDTQYF. The CDR3 DNA is TGTGCCAGCAGTCGCCCGGGACTAGCGGGAGGAGATACGCAGTATTTT.

J is TRBJ2-2 and V is TRBV9; D gene unclear. Looked up from germline, CDR1 is SGDLS and CDR2 is YYNGEE. This CDR3 spans 14 amino acids. The V end lost 2 bases, the J end lost 5 bases, and 10 bases lay between the germline ends. The chain's CDR3 is CASSVQPGTGELFF. As DNA, the CDR3 is TGTGCCAGCAGCGTTCAACCCGGTACCGGGGAGCTGTTTTTT.

This clone was recorded once. The V gene is TRBV7-9, the J gene TRBJ1-4; D remains unclear. Looked up from germline, CDR1 is SEHNR and CDR2 is FQNEAQ (reference sequence). Trimming removed 1 base at V and 5 bases at J, with 8 bases between. The length of the CDR3 is 14 residues. In DNA form, the CDR3 reads TGTGCCAGCAGCTTAGGGACGGTAAATGAAAAACTGTTTTTT. Translation: CASSLGTVNEKLFF.

The chain uses TRBV6-1 and TRBJ1-3; 8 nucleotides line up with TRBD1. Trimming took 6 bases from V and 2 from J; bases not matched to a gene: 3. The CDR3 consists of 14 residues. The germline gives CDR1 MNHNS, CDR2 SASEGT. As DNA, the CDR3 is TGTGCCAGCAGATTGACAGGGGCTGGAAACACCATATATTTT. It encodes CASRLTGAGNTIYF.

The gene calls are TRBV18 and TRBJ1-2; D remains ambiguous. This CDR3 spans 12 amino acids. V dropped 3 bases and J dropped 6 bases, with 8 bases sitting between them. The germline gives CDR1 KGHSH, CDR2 LQKENI. CDR3 protein: CASSPERHGYTF. CDR3 sequence (DNA): TGTGCCAGCTCACCGGAACGGCATGGCTACACCTTC.

The rearrangement uses TRBV19 and TRBJ2-1; D uncertain. In germline, CDR1 is LNHDA, CDR2 SQIVND (reference sequence). Trimming pared 3 bases from V and 8 bases from J, leaving 14 bases between. This CDR3 is 14 amino acids long. CDR3 bases: TGTGCCAGTAGTATCGGGCTGCTTTCCTATGAGCAGTTCTTC. It specifies CASSIGLLSYEQFF. Combining the CDR3 with reference TRBV19 and TRBJ2-1 gives the whole variable domain DGGITQSPKYLFRKEGQNVTLSCEQNLNHDAMYWYRQDPGQGLRLIYYSQIVNDFQKGDIAEGYSVSREKKESFPLTVTSAQKNPTAFYLCASSIGLLSYEQFFGPGTRLTVL.

This chain uses TRBV28 with TRBJ2-3, with TRBD2 matching over 8 bases. CDR1 is MDHEN and CDR2 is SYDVKM in the germline V gene. The ends lost 8 bases at V and 2 bases at J; junction bases unmatched: 15. The CDR3 totals 17 residues. The CDR3 DNA reads TGTGCCAGCGCAGTAATCGTCGGGGGGGGCGCCACAGATACGCAGTATTTT. It translates to CASAVIVGGGATDTQYF.

The V call is TRBV6-6, the J call TRBJ1-5; D is possibly TRBD1 (6 bases). The length of the CDR3 is 13 residues. Deletions cut 6 bases from V and 4 bases from J, with 10 bases between. The germline CDR1 and CDR2 sequences are MNHNY and SVGAGI (reference sequence). CDR3: CASRPDSNQPQHF. CDR3 coding DNA: TGTGCCAGCAGACCGGACAGTAATCAGCCCCAGCATTTT.

The chain joins TRBV4-1 to TRBJ2-3; D is perhaps TRBD1 (5 bases). V gave up 0 bases and J gave up 0 bases, with 16 bases separating them. The CDR3 sequence is 18 residues long. From germline, CDR1 is MGHRA and CDR2 YSYEKL. CDR3: CASSQDWGRRISTDTQYF. The CDR3 DNA reads TGCGCCAGCAGCCAAGATTGGGGCCGACGGATTAGCACAGATACGCAGTATTTT.

J is TRBJ2-2 and V is TRBV5-4, with D perhaps matching TRBD1 (6 bases). Trimming removed 3 bases at V and 1 base at J, with 10 bases between. This CDR3 is 15 amino acids long. Germline V gene lookup returns CDR1 SGHNT and CDR2 YYREEE (reference sequence). The CDR3 coding sequence is TGTGCCAGCAGCTCCGGACAGAGGAACACCGGGGAGCTGTTTTTT. This translates into CASSSGQRNTGELFF.

V gene TRBV5-1 combines with J gene TRBJ2-1, with TRBD2 as a possible D gene (6 bases). Germline CDR1 reads SGHRS; CDR2 reads YFSETQ. This CDR3 is built from 15 residues. The V and J ends lost 7 bases and 3 bases respectively, with 17 bases between them. This CDR3 is CASARESEVYNEQFF. CDR3 bases: TGCGCCAGCGCCCGGGAGAGCGAGGTCTACAATGAGCAGTTCTTC.

The genes are TRBV19 and TRBJ2-7; a possible D gene is TRBD2 (5 bases). The germline V gene has CDR1 LNHDA and CDR2 SQIVND (reference sequence). V lost 1 base, J lost 2 bases, and 12 bases lay in between. The CDR3 covers 15 residues. CDR3 protein: CASSIAGGPAYEQYF. The CDR3 nucleotides read TGTGCCAGTAGTATAGCGGGCGGGCCGGCCTACGAGCAGTACTTC. The full variable domain, completed using reference TRBV19 and TRBJ2-7, is DGGITQSPKYLFRKEGQNVTLSCEQNLNHDAMYWYRQDPGQGLRLIYYSQIVNDFQKGDIAEGYSVSREKKESFPLTVTSAQKNPTAFYLCASSIAGGPAYEQYFGPGTRLTVT.

The chain couples TRBV15 to TRBJ1-5; no reliable D call. Germline V gives CDR1 LNHNV, CDR2 YYDKDF (reference sequence). This CDR3 has 17 residues. V was pared by 1 base and J by 0 bases, with 13 bases between. CDR3 residues: CATSRVRQIYSNQPQHF. The CDR3 nucleotides are TGTGCCACCAGCAGAGTCCGGCAGATCTATAGCAATCAGCCCCAGCATTTT.

V usage is TRBV2 and J usage is TRBJ2-1; D perhaps matches TRBD2 (6 bases). This CDR3 region has 15 residues. V lost 2 bases to trimming and J lost 9 bases, with 17 bases between them. CDR1 is SNHLY, CDR2 FYNNEI, per germline. CDR3 nucleotide sequence: TGTGCCAGCAGTGAAAAGGGGACTCCCTACGGTGAGCAGTTCTTC. Translating gives CASSEKGTPYGEQFF.

This chain joins TRBV7-9 and TRBJ1-4, with unresolved D. The CDR3 length is 14 residues. V was shortened by 5 bases and J by 4 bases, with 11 bases between the two germline ends. Germline V gene data show CDR1 as SEHNR and CDR2 as FQNEAQ (reference sequence). CDR3 bases: TGTGCCAGCAGCCGCGGACGGGGTAATGAAAAACTGTTTTTT. It yields the protein CASSRGRGNEKLFF.

This rearrangement joins TRBV5-1 to TRBJ1-3; no firm D call. The CDR3 has 15 residues. Germline V gene data show CDR1 as SGHRS and CDR2 as YFSETQ. V was shortened by 6 bases and J by 0 bases, with 13 bases between the two germline ends. The CDR3 protein is CASTSSPFSGNTIYF. DNA of the CDR3: TGCGCCAGCACGTCGAGCCCTTTCTCTGGAAACACCATATATTTT.

The gene calls are TRBV6-1 and TRBJ1-4, with a weak D call TRBD1 (6 bases). Trimming pared 7 bases from V and 11 bases from J, leaving 23 bases between. Looked up from germline, CDR1 is MNHNS and CDR2 is SASEGT. The CDR3 consists of 15 residues. The CDR3 is CASIFTGGESRKLFF. The CDR3 nucleotides read TGTGCCAGCATATTTACGGGGGGCGAGAGTCGGAAACTGTTTTTT.

The chain uses TRBV18 and TRBJ2-7; D not resolved. Between the trimmed V and J ends, which lost 5 bases and 0 bases, there was a span of 14 bases. The length of the CDR3 is 15 residues. The germline V gene has CDR1 KGHSH and CDR2 LQKENI. The CDR3 nucleotides are TGTGCCAGCTCAAAAAATAGTGTTAGCTCCTACGAGCAGTACTTC. Its translation is CASSKNSVSSYEQYF.